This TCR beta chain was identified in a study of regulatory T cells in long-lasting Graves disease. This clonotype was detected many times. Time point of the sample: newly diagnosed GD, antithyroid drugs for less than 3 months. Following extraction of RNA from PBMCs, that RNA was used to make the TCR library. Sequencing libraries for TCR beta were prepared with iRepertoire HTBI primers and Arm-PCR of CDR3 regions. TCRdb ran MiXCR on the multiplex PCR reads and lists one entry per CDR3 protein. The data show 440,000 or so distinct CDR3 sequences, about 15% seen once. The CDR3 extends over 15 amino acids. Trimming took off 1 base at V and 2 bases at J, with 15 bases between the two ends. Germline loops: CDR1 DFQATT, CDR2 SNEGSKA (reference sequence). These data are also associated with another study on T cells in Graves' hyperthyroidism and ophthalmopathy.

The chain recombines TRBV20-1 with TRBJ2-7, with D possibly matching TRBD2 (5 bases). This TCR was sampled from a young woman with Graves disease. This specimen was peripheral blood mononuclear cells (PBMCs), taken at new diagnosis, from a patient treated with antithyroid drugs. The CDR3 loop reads CSARGRGRNTYEQYF. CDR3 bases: TGCAGTGCTAGAGGTCGGGGTAGGAATACCTACGAGCAGTACTTC.